This passage covers 26 T cell receptor beta chains from one sample sequenced in a study of blood T cells in healthy people across ages. The use of a sample-barcoded 5' primer and a J-beta primer mix characterized a second PCR of roughly 6 to 11 cycles. TCRdb re-called the 5' RACE reads with MiXCR, one entry per CDR3 protein. The data contain nearly 1 million distinct CDR3 sequences, roughly 47% of them singletons. Material: blood. The receptors originated from a woman aged 60 to 75 in good health.

The sample holds a few counts of this clonotype. The V gene is TRBV20-1, the J gene TRBJ2-1, with D possibly TRBD1 on 6 matching bases. V was cut by 8 bases and J by 9 bases, with 20 bases left in between. This CDR3 region has 13 residues. Germline loops: CDR1 DFQATT, CDR2 SNEGSKA (reference sequence). CDR3 nucleotide sequence: TGCAGTACCTCGGGACACCTACGGGGTGAGCAGTTCTTC. Protein product: CSTSGHLRGEQFF.

This clonotype turned up a few times. The CDR3, as DNA: TGTGCCATCAGTCCTCTCTCGGCAGATACGCAGTATTTT. Protein: CAISPLSADTQYF. This sequence joins TRBV10-3 and TRBJ2-3, with D uncertain. Germline CDR1 is ENHRY and CDR2 is SYGVKD. The CDR3 has 13 residues. The V and J ends lost 5 bases and 4 bases respectively, with 10 bases between them.

The rearrangement joins TRBV7-2 to TRBJ2-7; possibly TRBD2 for D (6 bases). This CDR3 region has 11 residues. The V gene's germline CDR1 is SGHTA and CDR2 FQGNSA. The CDR3 spells CATGTFYEQYF. The CDR3 nucleotides are TGTGCAACCGGGACTTTCTACGAGCAGTACTTC.

This clonotype was counted only a few times. The J gene is TRBJ1-1, the V gene TRBV12-3 or TRBV12-4; D not certain. The CDR3 contains 12 residues. Trimming took off 7 bases at V and 3 bases at J, with 9 bases between the two ends. Written as DNA, the CDR3 is TGTGCCAGCACTAGGCGGTACACTGAAGCTTTCTTT. Protein: CASTRRYTEAFF.

On this clonotype itself: The junction departs from the called germline gene at one end, perhaps through a read error. This chain uses TRBV7-9 with TRBJ1-6, with TRBD1 matching over 7 bases. This CDR3 is built from 14 residues. Germline V gene data show CDR1 as SEHNR and CDR2 as FQNEAQ (reference sequence). The CDR3 sequence is CASSPTGYNSPLHF. CDR3 DNA sequence: TGTGCCAGCAGCCCGACAGGGTATAATTCGCCCCTCCACTTT.

The chain links TRBV5-1 to TRBJ1-2, with 7 bases fitting TRBD1. V dropped 4 bases and J dropped 8; count of bases not matched to a gene: 11. This CDR3 region has 14 residues. Germline lookup yields CDR1 SGHRS and CDR2 YFSETQ. The CDR3 bases are TGCGCCAGCAGCAACCGGACAGGCGGAGGGGGCTACACCTTC. Translated, it gives CASSNRTGGGGYTF.

The rearrangement uses TRBV27 and TRBJ1-2; 7 bases map to TRBD1. CDR1 MNHEY and CDR2 SMNVEV come from the germline V gene (reference sequence). The V gene end was trimmed by 5 bases and the J gene end by 7 bases; junction bases not matched to a gene: 13. The CDR3 totals 15 residues. CDR3 protein: CASSRGTALGGGYTF. DNA of the CDR3: TGTGCCAGCAGTAGAGGGACAGCCTTGGGGGGTGGCTACACCTTC.

The V call is TRBV29-1, the J call TRBJ2-7; perhaps D is TRBD1 or TRBD2 (5 bases each). The CDR3 runs to 13 residues. Germline assignment: CDR1 SQVTM and CDR2 ANQGSEA. V was cut by 6 bases and J by 2 bases, with 14 bases left in between. In DNA form, the CDR3 reads TGCAGCGTGGCCCGGGACCGGACCTACGAGCAGTACTTC. It translates to CSVARDRTYEQYF.

J is TRBJ2-7 and V is TRBV29-1; TRBD2 aligns across 11 bases. Looked up from germline, CDR1 is SQVTM and CDR2 is ANQGSEA. The CDR3 is 15 residues long. J lost 0 bases, V lost 7 bases, and 8 bases had no gene match. The CDR3 loop reads CSDPGTSGFSYEQYF. CDR3 bases: TGCAGCGACCCCGGGACTAGCGGATTCTCCTACGAGCAGTACTTC.

This chain connects TRBV28 to TRBJ1-6, with 8 bases matching TRBD1. Germline trimming cut 2 bases from V and 5 bases from J; bases unmatched to any gene: 5. Germline CDR1 and CDR2: MDHEN and SYDVKM. The CDR3 length is 16 residues. In nucleotides, the CDR3 is TGTGCCAGCAGTTTAACAGGGGGATTAGATAATTCACCCCTCCACTTT. Its translation is CASSLTGGLDNSPLHF.

The chain recombines TRBV7-7 with TRBJ2-1; 10 bases map to TRBD2. The CDR3 length is 19 residues. Germline trimming cut 2 bases from V and 0 bases from J; bases unmatched to any gene: 10. The germline V gene has CDR1 SSHAT and CDR2 FNYEAQ (reference sequence). The CDR3, as DNA: TGTGCCAGCAGCTTATCTCTAGCGGGAGCCCCGACCTCCTACAATGAGCAGTTCTTC. Protein: CASSLSLAGAPTSYNEQFF.

The table lists this clonotype with a few counts. The chain combines TRBV20-1 with TRBJ2-7; D may be TRBD1 or TRBD2 (5 bases each). The V end lost 6 bases, the J end lost 0 bases, and 18 bases lay between the germline ends. This CDR3 contains 15 residues. CDR1 is DFQATT and CDR2 is SNEGSKA in the germline V gene (reference sequence). DNA of the CDR3: TGCAGTGCCCCGGGACCGCTTGGGAGCTCCTACGAGCAGTACTTC. Its protein is CSAPGPLGSSYEQYF.

The rearrangement uses TRBV5-1 and TRBJ1-1; a weak D match, TRBD1 (6 bases). The CDR3 loop spans 17 amino acids. Germline V gene sequence: CDR1 SGHRS, CDR2 YFSETQ. V was clipped by 6 bases and J by 0 bases, with 21 bases between them. The CDR3 here is CASTVGDTNFVNTEAFF. CDR3 DNA: TGCGCCAGCACCGTGGGGGACACCAACTTTGTGAACACTGAAGCTTTCTTT.

In DNA, the CDR3 is TGTGCCAGCAGCGTAGAGGACTTTTCGGCCTACAATGAGCAGTTCTTC. It codes for CASSVEDFSAYNEQFF. The J gene is TRBJ2-1, the V gene TRBV9; D is perhaps TRBD2 (5 bases). V lost 0 bases, J lost 2 bases, and 12 bases lay in between. The germline V gene has CDR1 SGDLS and CDR2 YYNGEE. The CDR3 has 16 residues.

V usage is TRBV15 and J usage is TRBJ2-1; D not resolved. The CDR3 totals 17 residues. Germline CDR1 LNHNV, CDR2 YYDKDF (reference sequence). Trimming stripped 0 bases from V and 0 bases from J, with 12 bases between. This CDR3 reads CATSRDVSYLSYNEQFF. CDR3 sequence (DNA): TGTGCCACCAGCAGAGATGTTTCGTATCTCTCCTACAATGAGCAGTTCTTC.

The CDR3 DNA reads TGCGCCAGCAGCCAAGATCACAGCTACACCGGGGAGCTGTTTTTT. Translation gives CASSQDHSYTGELFF. The V gene is TRBV4-3, the J gene TRBJ2-2; the D is unclear. Germline loops: CDR1 LGHNA, CDR2 YSLEER. Trimming took off 0 bases at V and 3 bases at J, with 8 bases between the two ends. There are 15 residues in the CDR3.

CDR3 sequence reads: CASSYPEGQAYEQYF. The DNA for the CDR3 is TGTGCCAGCAGTTATCCGGAGGGCCAAGCCTACGAGCAGTACTTC. The rearrangement links TRBV6-6 to TRBJ2-7; a weak D match, TRBD2 (6 bases). The germline V gene has CDR1 MNHNY and CDR2 SVGAGI (reference sequence). The CDR3 is 15 residues long. V was clipped by 3 bases and J by 2 bases, with 14 bases between them.

The sample holds a few counts of this clonotype. The chain uses TRBV27 and TRBJ1-2; D is uncertain. Germline CDR1 MNHEY, CDR2 SMNVEV (reference sequence). The CDR3 length is 14 residues. Deletions cut 6 bases from V and 8 bases from J, with 19 bases between. This CDR3 reads CASSPRAGMAGYTF. CDR3 nucleotide sequence: TGTGCCAGCAGCCCCCGGGCAGGAATGGCCGGCTACACCTTC.

This chain joins TRBV29-1 and TRBJ2-1; D uncertain. Germline loops: CDR1 SQVTM, CDR2 ANQGSEA. Trimming left V 1 base short and J 4 bases short, with 11 bases between. This CDR3 is built from 14 residues. The CDR3 DNA sequence: TGCAGCGTTGAAGTGACGGGCAGATACAATGAGCAGTTCTTC. Amino acids: CSVEVTGRYNEQFF.

There are a few counts of this clonotype. The rearrangement links TRBV7-9 to TRBJ2-7; 9 bases agree with TRBD1. J gave up 4 bases and V 1 base, and 14 bases lay outside the gene matches. Germline CDR1 is SEHNR and CDR2 is FQNEAQ (reference sequence). The CDR3 length is 18 residues. CDR3 DNA sequence: TGTGCCAGCAGCTTAGTCCTGGCCCGGGACAGGGAGAGATACGAGCAGTACTTC. The encoded protein is CASSLVLARDRERYEQYF.

The chain uses TRBV24-1 and TRBJ2-5; D unclear. The V end lost 4 bases, the J end lost 0 bases, and 5 bases lay between the germline ends. CDR1 and CDR2 (germline): KGHDR, SFDVKD. This CDR3 comprises 13 residues. DNA for the CDR3: TGTGCCACCAGTGACAGGTACCAAGAGACCCAGTACTTC. Protein sequence: CATSDRYQETQYF.

The gene calls are TRBV7-9 and TRBJ2-7; 9 bases fit TRBD1. CDR1 and CDR2 (germline): SEHNR, FQNEAQ (reference sequence). The CDR3 is made up of 15 amino acids. Germline trimming cut 5 bases from V and 4 bases from J; bases unmatched to any gene: 9. The CDR3 region has the DNA TGTGCCAGCAGCCCGGGGACAGGGAAGGTGTACGAGCAGTACTTC. This gives the protein CASSPGTGKVYEQYF.

Details on this clonotype: Compared with germline, one end of the junction differs, possibly owing to a read error. This rearrangement joins TRBV12-3 or TRBV12-4 to TRBJ2-1; a weak D match, TRBD2 (6 bases). This CDR3 has 17 amino acids. The CDR3 sequence: CASSLGIGNREHNEQFF. CDR3 in DNA: TGTGCCAGCAGTTTAGGTATTGGGAATCGGGAGCACAACGAGCAGTTCTTC.

The J gene is TRBJ2-5, the V gene TRBV6-5, with TRBD1 matching 7 bases. Germline assignment: CDR1 MNHEY and CDR2 SVGAGI. The junction had 13 bases not matched to a gene; V was cut back by 5 bases and J by 13 bases. The CDR3 loop spans 13 amino acids. This CDR3 is CASSKTGRFRGYF. CDR3 nucleotide sequence: TGTGCCAGCAGTAAGACAGGGCGGTTTAGGGGGTACTTC.

The rearrangement uses TRBV29-1 and TRBJ2-7; D is undetermined. This CDR3 contains 10 residues. Germline CDR1 is SQVTM and CDR2 is ANQGSEA. The CDR3 sequence: CSPVQDEQYF. The CDR3 DNA reads TGCAGTCCTGTCCAGGACGAGCAGTACTTC.

V usage is TRBV4-2 and J usage is TRBJ2-7; 9 bases align to TRBD2. Per germline, CDR1 LGHNA and CDR2 YNFKEQ. V shed 0 bases, J shed 6 bases, and the junction held 9 bases outside the gene matches. This CDR3 is 16 amino acids long. CDR3 DNA: TGTGCCAGCAGCCAAGACCGCGGGCGGGAGGGCCGCGAGCAGTACTTC. It codes for CASSQDRGREGREQYF.